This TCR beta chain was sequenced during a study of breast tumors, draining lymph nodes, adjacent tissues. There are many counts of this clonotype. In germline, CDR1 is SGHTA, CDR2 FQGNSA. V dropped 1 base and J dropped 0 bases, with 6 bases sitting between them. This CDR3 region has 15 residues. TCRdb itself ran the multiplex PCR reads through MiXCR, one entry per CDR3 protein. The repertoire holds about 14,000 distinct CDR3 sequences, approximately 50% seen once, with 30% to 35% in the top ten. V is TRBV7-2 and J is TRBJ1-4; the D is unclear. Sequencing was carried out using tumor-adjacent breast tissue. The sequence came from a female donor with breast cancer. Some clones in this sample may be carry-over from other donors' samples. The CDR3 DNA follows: TGTGCCAGCAGCTTAGAAGGGACAACTAATGAAAAACTGTTTTTT. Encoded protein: CASSLEGTTNEKLFF.